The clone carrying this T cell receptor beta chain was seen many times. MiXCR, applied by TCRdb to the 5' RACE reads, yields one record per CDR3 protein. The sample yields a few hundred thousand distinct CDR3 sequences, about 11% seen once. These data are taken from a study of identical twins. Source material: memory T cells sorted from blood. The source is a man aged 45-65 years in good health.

The CDR3 here is CASSFFYQTNEQFF. The CDR3, as DNA: TGTGCCAGCAGCTTTTTCTACCAGACAAATGAGCAGTTCTTC. The gene calls are TRBV13 and TRBJ2-1; unclear D gene. The V gene's germline CDR1 is PRHDT and CDR2 FYEKMQ (reference sequence). The V end lost 3 bases, the J end lost 7 bases, and 13 bases lay between the germline ends. This CDR3 is 14 amino acids long.